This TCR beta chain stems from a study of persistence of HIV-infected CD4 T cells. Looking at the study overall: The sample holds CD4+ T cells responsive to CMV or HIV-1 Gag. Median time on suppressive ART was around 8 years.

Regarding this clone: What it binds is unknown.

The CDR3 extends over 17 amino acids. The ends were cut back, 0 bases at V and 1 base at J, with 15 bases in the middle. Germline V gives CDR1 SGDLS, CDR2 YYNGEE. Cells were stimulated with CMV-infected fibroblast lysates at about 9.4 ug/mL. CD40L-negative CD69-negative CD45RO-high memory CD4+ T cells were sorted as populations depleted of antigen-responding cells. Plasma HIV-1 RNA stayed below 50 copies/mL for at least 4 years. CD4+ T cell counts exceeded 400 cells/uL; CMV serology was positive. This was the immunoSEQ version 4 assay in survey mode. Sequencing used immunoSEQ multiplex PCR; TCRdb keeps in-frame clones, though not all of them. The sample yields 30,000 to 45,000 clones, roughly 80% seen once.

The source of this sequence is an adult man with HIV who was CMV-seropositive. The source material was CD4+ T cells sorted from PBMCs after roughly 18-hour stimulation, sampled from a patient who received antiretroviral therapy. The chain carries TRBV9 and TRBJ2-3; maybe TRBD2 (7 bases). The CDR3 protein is CASSVARGGAGTDTQYF. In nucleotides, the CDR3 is TGTGCCAGCAGCGTAGCACGAGGGGGGGCCGGCACAGATACGCAGTATTTT.